Described below is a single T cell receptor (beta chain) sequence and its context. Its specificity is not known. The V gene lost 4 bases and the J gene lost 4 bases, with 12 bases spanning the gap. The CDR3 has 14 amino acids. Germline assignment: CDR1 SGHTA and CDR2 FQGTGA. As to treatment: approximately 11-day PBMC culture with coronavirus spike peptide pools or control peptides (ViraFEST assay). The data stem from a study of vaccination and CD4 T cells after COVID-19. Across the whole study: The post-vaccine samples came a median approximately 75 days after dose two (range 14 to 241). Overlapping peptides of the spike proteins of SARS-CoV-2, HCoV-NL63, HCoV-OC43 and HCoV-229E were used for cell stimulation. Whole-study findings and limits: Spike mono-reactivity was evident in 304 of the 307 vaccine-specific clones derived from convalescent patients.

Sequencing of cultured CD4+ T cell DNA used the Oncomine TCR Beta short-read assay. TCRdb itself ran the PCR reads through MiXCR, one entry per CDR3 protein. Here the sample spans about 15,000 distinct CDR3 sequences, about 67% being singletons. Input material: CD4+ T cells from blood, cultured in vitro. The V and J genes are TRBV7-3 and TRBJ2-3, with D unresolved. The sequence came from a human donor who had recovered from COVID-19. CDR3 residues: CASSSASPADTQYF. CDR3 nucleotides: TGTGCCAGCAGCTCAGCCAGTCCCGCAGATACGCAGTATTTT.